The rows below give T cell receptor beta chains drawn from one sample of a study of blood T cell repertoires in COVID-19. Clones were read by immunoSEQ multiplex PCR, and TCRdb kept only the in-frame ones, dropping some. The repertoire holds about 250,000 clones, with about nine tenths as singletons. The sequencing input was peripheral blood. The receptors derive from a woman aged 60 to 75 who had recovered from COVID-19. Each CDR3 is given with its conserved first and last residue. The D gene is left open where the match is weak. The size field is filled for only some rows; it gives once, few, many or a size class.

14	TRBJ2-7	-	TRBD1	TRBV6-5	TGTGCCAGCAGTCCCCGGGACAGGGGGTACGAGCAGTACTTC	CASSPRDRGYEQYF
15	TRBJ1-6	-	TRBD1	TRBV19	TGTGCCAGTAGTATAGGGGACAGGGGAAATTCACCCCTCCACTTT	CASSIGDRGNSPLHF
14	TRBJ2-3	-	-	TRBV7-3	TGTGCCAGCAGCTTAATCCACTCCACAGATACGCAGTATTTT	CASSLIHSTDTQYF
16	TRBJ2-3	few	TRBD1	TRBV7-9	TGTGCCAGCAGCTCGACCCTCGCAGGGGGTACAGATACGCAGTATTTT	CASSSTLAGGTDTQYF
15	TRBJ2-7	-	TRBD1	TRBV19	TGTGCCAGTAGTTCCCGGGACAGGGGTGCCTACGAGCAGTACTTC	CASSSRDRGAYEQYF
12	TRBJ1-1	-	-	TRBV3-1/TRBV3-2	TGTGCCAGCAGCCAAATGAGGAATGAAGCTTTCTTT	CASSQMRNEAFF
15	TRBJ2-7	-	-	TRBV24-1	TGTGCCACGGGGTTGGGCGGGCAGAGCTCCTACGAGCAGTACTTC	CATGLGGQSSYEQYF
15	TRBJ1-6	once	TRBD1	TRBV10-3	TGTGCCATCAGCAGGACAGGAGGTGGTGATTCACCCCTCCACTTT	CAISRTGGGDSPLHF
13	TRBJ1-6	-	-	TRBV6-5	TGTGCCAGCACACAGGGCATTAATTCACCCCTCCACTTT	CASTQGINSPLHF
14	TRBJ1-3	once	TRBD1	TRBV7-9	TGTGCCAGCAGCACCAGGACAGGAGGAAACACCATATATTTT	CASSTRTGGNTIYF
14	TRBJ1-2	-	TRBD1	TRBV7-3	TGTGCCAGCAGCCCGACAGGGTTGGGACCCGGCTACACCTTC	CASSPTGLGPGYTF
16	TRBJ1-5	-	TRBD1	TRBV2	TGTGCCAGCAAGAAAGGACAGGGCGATGGCAATCAGCCCCAGCATTTT	CASKKGQGDGNQPQHF
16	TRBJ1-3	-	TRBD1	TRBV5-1	TGCGCCAGCAGCTCCGGACAGGGAACAGGAGGAAACACCATATATTTT	CASSSGQGTGGNTIYF
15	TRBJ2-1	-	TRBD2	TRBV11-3	TGTGCCAGCAGCTTCGTCCCGGGGGGAACGAATGAGCAGTTCTTC	CASSFVPGGTNEQFF
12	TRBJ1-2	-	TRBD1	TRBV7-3	TGTGCCAGCAGCTCCCCAACAGGGGTTCGCACCTTC	CASSSPTGVRTF
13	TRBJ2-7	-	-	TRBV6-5	TGTGCCAGCAGGACCCCTAAGCGGGTGGGGCAGTACTTC	CASRTPKRVGQYF
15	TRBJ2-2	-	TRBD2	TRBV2	TGTGCCAGCAGTGCTGAGCGGGGGGACACCGGGGAGCTGTTTTTT	CASSAERGDTGELFF
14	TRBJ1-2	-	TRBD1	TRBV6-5	TGTGCCAGCAGTTTACTGACAGGGTCGGGCGGCTACACCTTC	CASSLLTGSGGYTF
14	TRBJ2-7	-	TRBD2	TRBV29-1	TGCAGCGTTGGTGAATTAGCGGGGGAGGTCGAGCAGTACTTC	CSVGELAGEVEQYF
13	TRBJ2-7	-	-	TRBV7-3	TGTGCCAGCAGCTTAGGTGCGTTCTACGAGCAGTACTTC	CASSLGAFYEQYF
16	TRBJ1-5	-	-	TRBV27	TGTGCCAGCAGCAAAAGGGACACCCAAGAGGGTTGGCCCCAGCATTTT	CASSKRDTQEGWPQHF
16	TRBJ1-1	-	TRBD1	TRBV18	TGTGCCAGCTCACGAACACAGGGGGAAAGGAACACTGAAGCTTTCTTT	CASSRTQGERNTEAFF
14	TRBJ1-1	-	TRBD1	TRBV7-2	TGTGCCAGCAGCTGGGACAGGGTCGGGACTGAAGCTTTCTTT	CASSWDRVGTEAFF
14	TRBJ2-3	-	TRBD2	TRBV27	TGTGCCAGCAGTTTATCGACCCTAGCGGGGGGGCAGTATTTT	CASSLSTLAGGQYF
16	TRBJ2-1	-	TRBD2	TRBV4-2	TGTGCCAGCAGCCAAGATAGCGGGGGGGCGGCTCGAGAGCAGTTCTTC	CASSQDSGGAAREQFF
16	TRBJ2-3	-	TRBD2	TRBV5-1	TGCGCCAGCAGCAGCCTCCCGGGACTAGAGGCAGATACGCAGTATTTT	CASSSLPGLEADTQYF
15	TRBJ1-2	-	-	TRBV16	TGTGCCAGCAGCCAAATGGAGGCAGGGGATGCTGGCTACACCTTC	CASSQMEAGDAGYTF
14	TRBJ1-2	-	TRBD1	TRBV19	TGTGCCAGTAGTGATCTCGACAGGGTCAACGGCTACACCTTC	CASSDLDRVNGYTF
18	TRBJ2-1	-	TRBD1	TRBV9	TGTGCCAGCAGCGACTCTACGGGACAGGTTTCGGCCGACAATGAGCAGTTCTTC	CASSDSTGQVSADNEQFF
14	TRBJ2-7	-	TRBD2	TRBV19	TGTGCCAGTAGTATAAATTCGGGGACTACCAACCATAACTTC	CASSINSGTTNHNF
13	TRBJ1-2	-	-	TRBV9	TGTGCCAGCAGCCTAAATCCCCTCTATGGCTACACCTTC	CASSLNPLYGYTF
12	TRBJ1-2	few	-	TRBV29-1	TGCAGCGTTGCTGGGCTGGGCGATGGCTACACCTTC	CSVAGLGDGYTF
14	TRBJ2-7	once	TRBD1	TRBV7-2	TGTGCCAGCAGCCTCGGACAGGGAGCGTACGAGCAGTACTTC	CASSLGQGAYEQYF
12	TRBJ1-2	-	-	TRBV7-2	TGTGCCAGCGCCACGCGGAACTATGGCTACACCTTC	CASATRNYGYTF
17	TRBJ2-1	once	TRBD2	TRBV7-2	TGTGCCAGCAGCCATGGACTAGCGGGGGGGGAATACAATGAGCAGTTCTTC	CASSHGLAGGEYNEQFF
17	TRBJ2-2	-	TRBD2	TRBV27	TGTGCCAGCAGTGTGACAGGACTAGCGGCGAACACCGGGGAGCTGTTTTTT	CASSVTGLAANTGELFF
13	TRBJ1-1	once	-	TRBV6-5	TGTGCCAGCAGAAGGGGGAAGGACACTGAAGCTTTCTTT	CASRRGKDTEAFF
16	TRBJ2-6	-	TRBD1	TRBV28	TGTGCCAGCAGCTACAGGGGTCTCTCTGGGGCCAACGTCCTGACTTTC	CASSYRGLSGANVLTF
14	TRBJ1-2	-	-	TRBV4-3	TGCGCCAGCAGCCAAGGGGAGGCCCCCTATGGCTACACCTTC	CASSQGEAPYGYTF
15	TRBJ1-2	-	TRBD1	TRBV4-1	TGCGCCAGCAGCGACCGAGGGACAGGGAACTATGGCTACACCTTC	CASSDRGTGNYGYTF
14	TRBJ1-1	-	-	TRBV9	TGTGCCAGCAGCGTCGGGGGGCCAAGCACTGAAGCTTTCTTT	CASSVGGPSTEAFF
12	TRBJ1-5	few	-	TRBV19	TGTGCCAGTAGTACCCCTCCGCAGCCCCAGCATTTT	CASSTPPQPQHF